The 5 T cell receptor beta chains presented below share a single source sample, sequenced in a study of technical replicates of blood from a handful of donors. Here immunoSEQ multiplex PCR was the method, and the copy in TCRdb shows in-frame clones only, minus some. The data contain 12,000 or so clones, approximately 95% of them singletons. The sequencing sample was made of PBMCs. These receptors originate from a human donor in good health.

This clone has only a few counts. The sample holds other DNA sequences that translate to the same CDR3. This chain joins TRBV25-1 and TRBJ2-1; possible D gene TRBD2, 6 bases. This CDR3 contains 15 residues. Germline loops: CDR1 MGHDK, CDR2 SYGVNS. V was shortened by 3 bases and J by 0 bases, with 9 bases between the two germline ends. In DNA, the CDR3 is TGTGCCAGCAGTGAGACCGGGGGCTCCTACAATGAGCAGTTCTTC. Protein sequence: CASSETGGSYNEQFF.

The CDR3 sequence: CASNAGQGPIKAYEQYF. CDR3 bases: TGTGCCAGCAACGCGGGACAGGGTCCCATTAAGGCCTACGAGCAGTACTTC. This chain links TRBV6-4 with TRBJ2-7, with 9 bases fitting TRBD1. This CDR3 is built from 17 residues. Losses at the gene ends were 7 bases for V and 2 bases for J; bases not matched to a gene: 15. CDR1 MRHNA and CDR2 SNTAGT come from the germline V gene.

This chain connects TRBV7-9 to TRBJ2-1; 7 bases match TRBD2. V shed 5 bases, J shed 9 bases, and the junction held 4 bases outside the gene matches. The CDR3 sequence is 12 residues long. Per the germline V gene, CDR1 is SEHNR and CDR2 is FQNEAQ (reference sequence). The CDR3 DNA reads TGTGCCAGCAGCGGGGGGGTAAGTGAGCAGTTCTTC. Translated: CASSGGVSEQFF.

CDR3 sequence: CTSSFIKADNPYGYTF. CDR3 nucleotides: TGCACCAGCAGCTTCATCAAGGCGGACAATCCTTATGGCTACACCTTC. J is TRBJ1-2 and V is TRBV1; the DNA was not used to check the table's D call, TRBD1. TRBV1 represents a pseudogene. This CDR3 contains 16 residues.

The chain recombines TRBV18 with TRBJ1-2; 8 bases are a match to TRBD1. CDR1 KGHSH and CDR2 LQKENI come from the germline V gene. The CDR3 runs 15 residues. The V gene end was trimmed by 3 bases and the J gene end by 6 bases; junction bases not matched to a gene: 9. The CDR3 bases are TGTGCCAGCTCACCGACAGGGGCGATTTCGAATGGCTACACCTTC. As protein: CASSPTGAISNGYTF. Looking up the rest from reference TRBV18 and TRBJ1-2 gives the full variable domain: NAGVMQNPRHLVRRRGQEARLRCSPMKGHSHVYWYRQLPEEGLKFMVYLQKENIIDESGMPKERFSAEFPKEGPSILRIQQVVRGDSAAYFCASSPTGAISNGYTFGSGTRLTVV.